This T cell receptor beta chain was captured in a study of T cells in Graves' hyperthyroidism and ophthalmopathy. Trimming removed 6 bases from V and 2 bases from J, with 14 bases in between. Germline loops: CDR1 SNHLY, CDR2 FYNNEI. The CDR3 is 15 residues long. The hyperthyroidism was newly diagnosed and had lasted under 2 months; the patients were aged 18 to 65. Exclusion followed for patients with uncontrolled infection, other autoimmune disease, pregnancy or lactation. There were TCR beta CDR3 regions amplified from RNA transcripts. A set of HTBI primers served as the primers for a first-round RT-PCR of the TCR CDR3. TCRdb fed the multiplex PCR reads into MiXCR, producing one record per CDR3 protein. This sample has approximately 560,000 distinct CDR3 sequences, with 46% found just once.

The receptor was isolated from a young woman with Graves' hyperthyroidism. The chain joins TRBV2 to TRBJ1-5, with D possibly matching TRBD1 (5 bases). The specimen sequenced was peripheral blood or thyroid tissue (not recorded which). The CDR3 nucleotides read TGTGCCAGCAGCTGGGACGGGGACGGCAATCAGCCCCAGCATTTT. Residues: CASSWDGDGNQPQHF. The full variable domain, in which reference TRBV2 and TRBJ1-5 provide the parts outside the CDR3, is EPEVTQTPSHQVTQMGQEVILRCVPISNHLYFYWYRQILGQKVEFLVSFYNNEISEKSEIFDDQFSVERPDGSNFTLKIRSTKLEDSAMYFCASSWDGDGNQPQHFGDGTRLSIL.